This T cell receptor (beta chain) emerged from a study of technical replicates of blood from several donors. Here immunoSEQ multiplex PCR was the method, and the copy in TCRdb shows in-frame clones only, minus some. The sample yields approximately 79,000 clones, about 92% seen once. Germline V gene sequence: CDR1 SEHNR, CDR2 FQNEAQ (reference sequence). Trimming at V came to 6 bases and at J to 4 bases, leaving 6 bases not matched to a gene. There are 14 residues in the CDR3. The sequence was collected from a human donor in good health. The sequencing sample was made of T cells isolated from PBMCs. The rearrangement links TRBV7-9 to TRBJ1-2; TRBD1 aligns across 9 bases. Here the CDR3 reads CASRGTGLAYGYTF. CDR3 sequence (DNA): TGTGCCAGCAGAGGGACAGGGCTGGCCTATGGCTACACCTTC.